These 26 T cell receptor beta chains share one sample of origin, sequenced in a study of PD-1 blockade in mismatch repair-deficient tumors. Profiling relied on immunoSEQ multiplex PCR, and the TCRdb table lists in-frame clones only, not all of them. The top ten hold about 3.3% of the sample, which has about 34,000 clones, around 80% seen once. Material: PBMCs, obtained less than 7 weeks after starting pembrolizumab. These receptors all stem from an adult with mismatch repair-deficient cancer.

This chain joins TRBV5-1 and TRBJ1-1; D not resolved. The V end was cut by 4 bases, the J end by 2 bases, with 9 bases between. CDR1 is SGHRS, CDR2 YFSETQ, per germline. The CDR3 has 13 amino acids. CDR3 in amino acids: CASSPEANTEAFF. The CDR3 nucleotides read TGCGCCAGCAGCCCAGAGGCCAACACTGAAGCTTTCTTT.

V is TRBV5-6 and J is TRBJ2-3; D is possibly TRBD1 (5 bases). The germline V gene encodes CDR1 SGHDT and CDR2 YYEEEE. The V end lost 2 bases, the J end lost 0 bases, and 16 bases lay between the germline ends. The CDR3 is made up of 17 amino acids. The CDR3 sequence is CASSLGRQRTSTDTQYF. The DNA for the CDR3 is TGTGCCAGCAGCTTAGGGCGACAGAGGACGAGCACAGATACGCAGTATTTT.

V gene TRBV5-6 combines with J gene TRBJ2-3; tentatively, D is TRBD2 (6 bases). This CDR3 is 16 amino acids long. With 0 bases removed from V and 4 bases from J, the gap between germline ends came to 15 bases. CDR1 is SGHDT and CDR2 is YYEEEE in the germline V gene. The CDR3, as DNA: TGTGCCAGCAGCTTGGGACTTACTAGCTATTCAGATACGCAGTATTTT. It yields the protein CASSLGLTSYSDTQYF.

This sequence joins TRBV9 and TRBJ2-3, with a possible D match to TRBD2 (5 bases). This CDR3 is 15 amino acids long. V was clipped by 1 base and J by 2 bases, with 11 bases between them. The germline CDR1 and CDR2 sequences are SGDLS and YYNGEE. The CDR3 DNA follows: TGTGCCAGCAGCGTAATGGCGGGCCTCACAGATACGCAGTATTTT. Translated: CASSVMAGLTDTQYF.

The chain combines TRBV5-1 with TRBJ2-3; maybe TRBD1 (6 bases). Germline lookup yields CDR1 SGHRS and CDR2 YFSETQ. This CDR3 is built from 16 residues. Trimming took off 4 bases at V and 3 bases at J, with 18 bases between the two ends. CDR3 coding DNA: TGCGCCAGCAGCCGACGAGGGGGAAGGGGGACAGATACGCAGTATTTT. This encodes CASSRRGGRGTDTQYF. Full variable domain (remainder filled in from reference TRBV5-1 and TRBJ2-3): KAGVTQTPRYLIKTRGQQVTLSCSPISGHRSVSWYQQTPGQGLQFLFEYFSETQRNKGNFPGRFSGRQFSNSRSEMNVSTLELGDSALYLCASSRRGGRGTDTQYFGPGTRLTVL.

The chain combines TRBV4-1 with TRBJ2-5; 9 positions agree with TRBD1. The CDR3 is 16 residues long. V gave up 1 base and J gave up 5 bases; unmatched junction bases: 8. From germline, CDR1 is MGHRA and CDR2 YSYEKL. The CDR3 sequence is CASSQGGTGIWETQYF. CDR3 nucleotide sequence: TGCGCCAGCAGCCAAGGGGGGACAGGGATCTGGGAGACCCAGTACTTC.

This clone has just one count. This rearrangement joins TRBV7-2 to TRBJ2-7; the match to TRBD1 covers 7 bases. V trimming: 5 bases; J trimming: 2 bases; junction bases outside the gene matches: 6. Germline assignment: CDR1 SGHTA and CDR2 FQGNSA. The CDR3 runs to 14 residues. CDR3 region: CASSHPGTAYEQYF. CDR3 DNA: TGTGCCAGCAGCCACCCGGGGACAGCCTACGAGCAGTACTTC.

The genes are TRBV7-3 and TRBJ2-2; D might be TRBD1 (6 bases). This CDR3 is built from 13 residues. The ends were cut back, 1 base at V and 7 bases at J, with 7 bases in the middle. Germline CDR1 is SGHTA and CDR2 is FQGTGA. CDR3 sequence: CASSLRGRGELFF. The CDR3 DNA is TGTGCCAGCAGCTTAAGGGGGCGCGGGGAGCTGTTTTTT. The whole variable domain, remainder taken from reference TRBV7-3 and TRBJ2-2, is GAGVSQTPSNKVTEKGKYVELRCDPISGHTALYWYRQSLGQGPEFLIYFQGTGAADDSGLPNDRFFAVRPEGSVSTLKIQRTERGDSAVYLCASSLRGRGELFFGEGSRLTVL.

The chain uses TRBV28 and TRBJ1-5; 7 bases map to TRBD1. J gave up 4 bases and V 3 bases, and 3 bases lay outside the gene matches. Germline CDR1 reads MDHEN; CDR2 reads SYDVKM. This CDR3 comprises 14 residues. The CDR3 reads CASSFPGGNQPQHF. The DNA of the CDR3 is TGTGCCAGCAGTTTCCCAGGGGGAAATCAGCCCCAGCATTTT.

The chain links TRBV28 to TRBJ2-5; D is perhaps TRBD1 (5 bases). Trimming removed 4 bases from V and 2 bases from J, with 17 bases in between. CDR3 length equals 16 residues. Germline values: CDR1 MDHEN, CDR2 SYDVKM. For the CDR3, the DNA is TGTGCCAGCAGTTCCCTCCCACAGGCCGGGCAAGAGACCCAGTACTTC. It yields the protein CASSSLPQAGQETQYF.

The chain couples TRBV30 to TRBJ2-7, with D maybe TRBD1 (6 bases). This CDR3 contains 16 residues. CDR1 is GTSNPN and CDR2 is SVGIG in the germline V gene (reference sequence). V dropped 0 bases and J dropped 3 bases, with 18 bases sitting between them. CDR3 sequence (DNA): TGTGCCTGGAGTGTACCTAGGGACACCTCTTTCTACGAGCAGTACTTC. Protein product: CAWSVPRDTSFYEQYF.

The chain joins TRBV19 to TRBJ2-7; 7 nucleotides agree with TRBD1. The CDR3 has 13 residues. V lost 6 bases and J lost 3; bases outside the gene matches: 5. CDR1 LNHDA and CDR2 SQIVND come from the germline V gene (reference sequence). The CDR3 protein is CASSATGVYEQYF. In DNA, the CDR3 is TGTGCCAGTAGCGCTACAGGGGTCTACGAGCAGTACTTC.

This clone was counted between two and nine times. The V and J genes are TRBV6-5 and TRBJ2-7; TRBD2 agrees at 7 bases. Germline V lookup: CDR1 MNHEY, CDR2 SVGAGI. There are 14 residues in the CDR3. Trimming at V came to 2 bases and at J to 7 bases, leaving 8 bases not matched to a gene. Written as DNA, the CDR3 is TGTGCCAGCAGTTACCGGGGCGGGAGTAATGAGCAGTACTTC. It encodes CASSYRGGSNEQYF.

The chain uses TRBV30 and TRBJ1-3; a possible D gene is TRBD1 (5 bases). Trimming removed 3 bases from V and 2 bases from J, with 11 bases in between. The CDR3 contains 14 residues. The germline CDR1 and CDR2 sequences are GTSNPN and SVGIG (reference sequence). The CDR3 spells CAWSLTVPGNTIYF. The CDR3 DNA follows: TGTGCCTGGAGCTTGACAGTTCCTGGAAACACCATATATTTT.

The chain has TRBV28 and TRBJ1-1; D may be TRBD1 (5 bases). Germline loops: CDR1 MDHEN, CDR2 SYDVKM. This CDR3 comprises 12 residues. V lost 11 bases to trimming and J lost 1 base, with 11 bases between them. The CDR3 bases are TGTGCCCTCAGGGCGAGGAACACTGAAGCTTTCTTT. It is translated as CALRARNTEAFF.

The chain carries TRBV18 and TRBJ1-4; the D is unclear. Germline V gene lookup returns CDR1 KGHSH and CDR2 LQKENI. With 3 bases removed from V and 5 bases from J, the gap between germline ends came to 7 bases. The CDR3 has 13 amino acids. CDR3 in amino acids: CASSPARNEKLFF. The CDR3, as DNA: TGTGCCAGCTCACCGGCTAGAAATGAAAAACTGTTTTTT.

The rearrangement links TRBV28 to TRBJ1-2, with 8 bases lining up with TRBD1. The trim removed 3 bases at V and 2 bases at J, leaving 11 bases unmatched. Germline V lookup: CDR1 MDHEN, CDR2 SYDVKM. This CDR3 has 17 residues. In DNA form, the CDR3 reads TGTGCCAGCAGTTTTCGCCGGACAGGGAAGGTGAACTATGGCTACACCTTC. Amino acids: CASSFRRTGKVNYGYTF.

This clone was observed a handful of times. The rearrangement joins TRBV7-9 to TRBJ2-7, with 7 bases identical to TRBD2. CDR1 is SEHNR and CDR2 is FQNEAQ in the germline V gene (reference sequence). The CDR3 length is 13 residues. V gave up 3 bases and J gave up 3 bases; unmatched junction bases: 2. DNA of the CDR3: TGTGCCAGCAGCTTGGCGGGAGTCTACGAGCAGTACTTC. Amino acids: CASSLAGVYEQYF.

This clone was seen once. The chain has TRBV6-5 and TRBJ2-4; D not certain. Trimming took 4 bases from V and 4 from J, leaving 14 bases between them. The CDR3 length is 15 residues. Germline loops: CDR1 MNHEY, CDR2 SVGAGI. In DNA, the CDR3 is TGTGCCAGCAGTTTTGTAGGAGACGATAAAAACATTCAGTACTTC. Protein sequence: CASSFVGDDKNIQYF.

The chain is built from TRBV28 and TRBJ2-3, with 8 nucleotides matching TRBD2. Germline CDR1 and CDR2: MDHEN and SYDVKM. Trimming cost V 3 bases and J 5 bases; bases outside gene matches: 10. The CDR3 covers 16 residues. In nucleotides, the CDR3 is TGTGCCAGCAGTTTTTCTTACGGCGGGAGGAAAGATACGCAGTATTTT. Encoded protein: CASSFSYGGRKDTQYF.

This chain links TRBV30 with TRBJ1-5, with no clear D. Germline V gene lookup returns CDR1 GTSNPN and CDR2 SVGIG (reference sequence). This CDR3 is built from 14 residues. Trimming stripped 2 bases from V and 6 bases from J, with 14 bases between. The CDR3 nucleotides are TGTGCCTGGAGTTCCCGGGGATTAGGTCAGCCCCAGCATTTT. This codes for CAWSSRGLGQPQHF.

The rearrangement uses TRBV6-1 and TRBJ2-1; 8 bases align to TRBD2. CDR1 and CDR2 (germline): MNHNS, SASEGT. This CDR3 is 14 amino acids long. The V segment lost 4 bases and the J segment 6 bases; nucleotides outside the gene matches: 5. CDR3 coding DNA: TGTGCCAGCAGTGGCCCCGGGGGGGGCAATGAGCAGTTCTTC. Translation gives CASSGPGGGNEQFF.

J is TRBJ2-7 and V is TRBV28; D is ambiguous. The CDR3 loop spans 12 amino acids. CDR1 is MDHEN and CDR2 is SYDVKM in the germline V gene. V was cut by 3 bases and J by 3 bases, with 6 bases left in between. The CDR3 spells CASSLGSYEQYF. DNA for the CDR3: TGTGCCAGCAGTTTGGGCAGCTACGAGCAGTACTTC.

The chain recombines TRBV7-9 with TRBJ1-2, with 7 bases aligning to TRBD1. Trimming cost V 5 bases and J 0 bases; bases outside gene matches: 6. Germline values: CDR1 SEHNR, CDR2 FQNEAQ (reference sequence). CDR3 size: 15 residues. The CDR3 DNA reads TGTGCCAGCAGCCCGCGGGACAGCCCTAACTATGGCTACACCTTC. Translated: CASSPRDSPNYGYTF.

The V call is TRBV19, the J call TRBJ2-3; 11 bases align to TRBD1. The J segment lost 4 bases and the V segment lost 6 bases, leaving 3 bases of the junction unmatched. The CDR3 runs 14 residues. Germline V gene lookup returns CDR1 LNHDA and CDR2 SQIVND (reference sequence). The CDR3 nucleotides read TGTGCCAGTAGGGACAGGGGGCATGCAGATACGCAGTATTTT. Translation gives CASRDRGHADTQYF. The full variable domain, its missing parts supplied by reference TRBV19 and TRBJ2-3, is DGGITQSPKYLFRKEGQNVTLSCEQNLNHDAMYWYRQDPGQGLRLIYYSQIVNDFQKGDIAEGYSVSREKKESFPLTVTSAQKNPTAFYLCASRDRGHADTQYFGPGTRLTVL.

The V call is TRBV2, the J call TRBJ2-4, with D possibly matching TRBD1 (6 bases). From germline, CDR1 is SNHLY and CDR2 FYNNEI. The CDR3 sequence is 16 residues long. Trimming removed 6 bases at V and 2 bases at J, with 17 bases between. CDR3 amino acids: CASRLTGLMTKNIQYF. The DNA of the CDR3 is TGTGCCAGCAGACTTACAGGGCTGATGACCAAAAACATTCAGTACTTC.